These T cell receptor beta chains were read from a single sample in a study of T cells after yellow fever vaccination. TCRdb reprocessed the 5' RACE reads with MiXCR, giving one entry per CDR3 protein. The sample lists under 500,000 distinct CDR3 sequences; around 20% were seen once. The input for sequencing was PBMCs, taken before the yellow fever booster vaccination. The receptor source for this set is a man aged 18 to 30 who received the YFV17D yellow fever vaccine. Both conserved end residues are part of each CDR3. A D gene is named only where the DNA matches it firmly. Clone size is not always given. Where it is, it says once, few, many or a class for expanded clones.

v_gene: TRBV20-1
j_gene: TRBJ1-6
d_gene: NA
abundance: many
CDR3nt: TGCAGTGCCGGGAGTAGGACCTTAGATTCACCCCTCCACTTT
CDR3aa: CSAGSRTLDSPLHF

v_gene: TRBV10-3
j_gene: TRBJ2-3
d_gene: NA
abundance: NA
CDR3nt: TGTGCCATCTCTGAGGCGGTATCAGATACGCAGTATTTT
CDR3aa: CAISEAVSDTQYF

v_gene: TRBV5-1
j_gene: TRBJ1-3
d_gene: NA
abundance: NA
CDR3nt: TGCGCCAGCAGCGAGGGGCTCTCTGGAAACACCATATATTTT
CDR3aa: CASSEGLSGNTIYF

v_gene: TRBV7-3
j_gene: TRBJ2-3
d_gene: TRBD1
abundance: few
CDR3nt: TGTGCCAGCAGCTTAAGGGGACAGGACACAGATACGCAGTATTTT
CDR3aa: CASSLRGQDTDTQYF

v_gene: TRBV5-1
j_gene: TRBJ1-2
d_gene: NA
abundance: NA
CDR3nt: TGCGCCAGCGGAGACAGCCCCCAGAACTATGGCTACACCTTC
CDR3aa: CASGDSPQNYGYTF

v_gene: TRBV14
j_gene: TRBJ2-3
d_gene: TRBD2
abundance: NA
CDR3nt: TGTGCCAGCAGCCAAGCTAGCGGGGGCCCTTCCATAGATACGCAGTATTTT
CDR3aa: CASSQASGGPSIDTQYF

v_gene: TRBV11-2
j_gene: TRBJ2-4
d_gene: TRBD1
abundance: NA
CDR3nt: TGTGCCAGCAGCCGGGACAGGCGACAGTACTTC
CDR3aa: CASSRDRRQYF

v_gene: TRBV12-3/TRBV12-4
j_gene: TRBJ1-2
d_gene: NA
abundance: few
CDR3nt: TGTGCCTCCGGGACCGTTAATGGCTACACCTTC
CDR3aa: CASGTVNGYTF

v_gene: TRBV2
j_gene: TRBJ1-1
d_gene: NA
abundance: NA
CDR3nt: TGTGCCAGAAGCGCCAGCACTGAAGCTTTCTTT
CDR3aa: CARSASTEAFF

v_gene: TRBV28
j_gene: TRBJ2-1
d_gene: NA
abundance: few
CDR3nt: TGTGCCAGCCTTCCGAGTGAGCAGTTCTTC
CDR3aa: CASLPSEQFF

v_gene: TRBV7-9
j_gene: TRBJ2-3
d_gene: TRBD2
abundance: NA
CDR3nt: TGTGCCAGCAGACTAGCGGAAGGTTGGGATACGCAGTATTTT
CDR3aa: CASRLAEGWDTQYF

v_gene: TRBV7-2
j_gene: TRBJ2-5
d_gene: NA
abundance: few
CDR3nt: TGTGCCAGCAGCTTCTCTCGAGGGGGGGAGACCCAGTACTTC
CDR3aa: CASSFSRGGETQYF

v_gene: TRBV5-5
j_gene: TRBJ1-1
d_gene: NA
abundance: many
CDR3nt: TGTGCCAGCAGCTTCGTTGGAGGGTGGAACACTGAAGCTTTCTTT
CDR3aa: CASSFVGGWNTEAFF

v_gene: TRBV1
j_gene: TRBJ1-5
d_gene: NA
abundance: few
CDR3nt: TGCACCAGCAGCCCCCCCCCCAGGAGGGCTCAGCCCCAGCATTTT
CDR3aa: CTSSPPPRRAQPQHF

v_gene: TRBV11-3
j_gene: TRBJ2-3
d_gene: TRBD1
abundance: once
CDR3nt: TGTGCCAGCAGCACCCGGACAGGGGGCAAGTCCACAGATACGCAGTATTTT
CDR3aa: CASSTRTGGKSTDTQYF

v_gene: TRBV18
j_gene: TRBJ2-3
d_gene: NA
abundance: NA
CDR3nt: TGTGCCAGCTCGAACAGAAACACAGATACGCAGTATTTT
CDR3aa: CASSNRNTDTQYF

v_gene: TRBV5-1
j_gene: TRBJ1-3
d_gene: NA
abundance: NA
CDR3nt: TGCGCCAGCAGCTTGAGCTCTCTGAGAGGGGTTGGAAACACCATATATTTT
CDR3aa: CASSLSSLRGVGNTIYF

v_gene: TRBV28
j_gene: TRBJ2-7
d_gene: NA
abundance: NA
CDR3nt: TGTGCCAGCCTGGACAGACCCTACGAGCAGTACTTC
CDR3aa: CASLDRPYEQYF

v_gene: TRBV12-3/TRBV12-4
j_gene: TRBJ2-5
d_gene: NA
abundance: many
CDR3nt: TGTGCCAGCAGTTTAGTGGCCTCCGGGACCCAGTACTTC
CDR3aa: CASSLVASGTQYF

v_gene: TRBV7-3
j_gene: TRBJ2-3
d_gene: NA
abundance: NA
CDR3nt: TGTGCCAGCAGCCCCCTTGGACTCAGCACAGATACGCAGTATTTT
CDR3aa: CASSPLGLSTDTQYF

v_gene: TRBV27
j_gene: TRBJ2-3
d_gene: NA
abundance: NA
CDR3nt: TGTGCCAGCAGGCCCCTGGTGTATGGGGGGGCCCCGCGTGAGGATACGCAGTATTTT
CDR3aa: CASRPLVYGGAPREDTQYF

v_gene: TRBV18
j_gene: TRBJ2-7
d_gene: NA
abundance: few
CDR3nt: TGTGCCAGCTCACCGAACAGGGTGGGCGAGCAGTACTTC
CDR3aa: CASSPNRVGEQYF

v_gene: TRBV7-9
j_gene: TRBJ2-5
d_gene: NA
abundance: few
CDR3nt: TGTGCCAGCAGCTTAGAGTACCCGGCGGAGACCCAGTACTTC
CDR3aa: CASSLEYPAETQYF

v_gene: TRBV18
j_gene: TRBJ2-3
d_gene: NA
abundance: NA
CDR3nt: TGTGCCAGCTCACCACCGGAACGCGATGATACGCAGTATTTT
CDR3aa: CASSPPERDDTQYF

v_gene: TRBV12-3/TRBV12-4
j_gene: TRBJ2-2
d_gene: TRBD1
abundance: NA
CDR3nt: TGTGCCAGCACCCGGGACAGGGTGAACACCGGGGAGCTGTTTTTT
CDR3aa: CASTRDRVNTGELFF

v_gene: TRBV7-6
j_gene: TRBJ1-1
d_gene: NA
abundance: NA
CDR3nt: TGTGCCAGCAGCTTGAGGAGAGGGGGGAACACTGAAGCTTTCTTT
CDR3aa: CASSLRRGGNTEAFF

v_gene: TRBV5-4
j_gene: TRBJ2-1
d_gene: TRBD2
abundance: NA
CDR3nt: TGTGCCAGCAGCTTCAGAGCGGGGGGGTACAATGAGCAGTTCTTC
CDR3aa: CASSFRAGGYNEQFF

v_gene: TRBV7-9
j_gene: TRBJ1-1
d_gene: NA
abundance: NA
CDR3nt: TGTGCCAGCAGCTTAGATCGCACCATAGTTGCTGAAGCTTTCTTT
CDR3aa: CASSLDRTIVAEAFF

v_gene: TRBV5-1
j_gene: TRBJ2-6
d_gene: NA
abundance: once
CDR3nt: TGCGCCAGCAGCTTGGAGGGGGCTGGGGCCAACGTCCTGACTTTC
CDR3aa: CASSLEGAGANVLTF

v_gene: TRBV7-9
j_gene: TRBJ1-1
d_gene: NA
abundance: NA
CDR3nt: TGTGCCAGCAGCTTATGGACCACTGAAACTGAAGCTTTCTTT
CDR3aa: CASSLWTTETEAFF

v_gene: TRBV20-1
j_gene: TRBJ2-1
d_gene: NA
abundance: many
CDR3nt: TGCAGTGCTAGCCCCTTTAGTGGTGAGCAGTTCTTC
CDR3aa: CSASPFSGEQFF

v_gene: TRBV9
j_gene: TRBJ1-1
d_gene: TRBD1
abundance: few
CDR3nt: TGTGCCAGCAGTGGACAGGACACTGAAGCTTTCTTT
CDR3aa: CASSGQDTEAFF

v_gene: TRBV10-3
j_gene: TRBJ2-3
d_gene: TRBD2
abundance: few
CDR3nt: TGTGCCATCAAGTTAGCGGGGCCCACAGATACGCAGTATTTT
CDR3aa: CAIKLAGPTDTQYF

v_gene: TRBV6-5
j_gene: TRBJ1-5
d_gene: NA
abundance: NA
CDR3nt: TGTGCCAGCAGTCGATCCCAGGTGGGGGCGGGTCAGCCCCAGCATTTT
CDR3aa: CASSRSQVGAGQPQHF

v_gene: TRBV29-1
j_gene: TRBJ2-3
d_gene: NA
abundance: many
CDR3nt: TGCAGCGTTGAAGGTGATACGCAGTATTTT
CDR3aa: CSVEGDTQYF

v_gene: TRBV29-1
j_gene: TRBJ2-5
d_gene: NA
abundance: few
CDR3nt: TGCAGCGTCCAGGAGGGGCCAGGGGAGACCCAGTACTTC
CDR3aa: CSVQEGPGETQYF

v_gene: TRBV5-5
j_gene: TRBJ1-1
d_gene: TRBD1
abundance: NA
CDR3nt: TGTGCCAGCAGCTTGTATACAGGGGGCACTGAAGCTTTCTTT
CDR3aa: CASSLYTGGTEAFF

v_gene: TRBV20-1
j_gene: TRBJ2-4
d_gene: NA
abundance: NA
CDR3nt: TGCAGTGCTAGAGTTGGGGCTGGGTCCAAAAACATTCAGTACTTC
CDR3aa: CSARVGAGSKNIQYF

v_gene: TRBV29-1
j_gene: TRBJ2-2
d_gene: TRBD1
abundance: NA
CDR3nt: TGCAGCGTTACGGACAGGGCGAACACCGGGGAGCTGTTTTTT
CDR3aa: CSVTDRANTGELFF

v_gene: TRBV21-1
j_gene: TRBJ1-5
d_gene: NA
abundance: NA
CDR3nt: TGTGCCAGCAGCAAAGCTGAGAGAGGCAATCAGCCCCAGCATTTT
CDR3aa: CASSKAERGNQPQHF

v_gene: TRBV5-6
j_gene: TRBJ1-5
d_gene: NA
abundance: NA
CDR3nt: TGTGCCAGCAGCTTGGGCCCAACGGGCAATCAGCCCCAGCATTTT
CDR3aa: CASSLGPTGNQPQHF

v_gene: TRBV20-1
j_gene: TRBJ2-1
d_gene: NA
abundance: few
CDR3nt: TGCAGTGCCCTTGACTACCGAGCGGTCAATGAGCAGTTCTTC
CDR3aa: CSALDYRAVNEQFF

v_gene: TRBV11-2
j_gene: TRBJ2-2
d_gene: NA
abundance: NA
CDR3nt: TGTGCCAGCAGGCGGGGAGGCGATATGGGCGGGGAGCTGTTTTTT
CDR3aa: CASRRGGDMGGELFF

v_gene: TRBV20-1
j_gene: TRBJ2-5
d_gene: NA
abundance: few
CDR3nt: TGCTGTATAAAGGCAGGGAGAGAGACCCAGTACTTC
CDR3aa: CCIKAGRETQYF

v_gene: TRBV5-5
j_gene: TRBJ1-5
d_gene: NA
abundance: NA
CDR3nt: TGTGCCAGCAGCTGGGGGGTTAGCAATCAGCCCCAGCATTTT
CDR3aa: CASSWGVSNQPQHF

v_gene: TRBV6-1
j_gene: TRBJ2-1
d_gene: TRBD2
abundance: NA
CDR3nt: TGTGCCAGCAGTGAATTGGGAGGGGCCTACAATGAGCAGTTCTTC
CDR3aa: CASSELGGAYNEQFF